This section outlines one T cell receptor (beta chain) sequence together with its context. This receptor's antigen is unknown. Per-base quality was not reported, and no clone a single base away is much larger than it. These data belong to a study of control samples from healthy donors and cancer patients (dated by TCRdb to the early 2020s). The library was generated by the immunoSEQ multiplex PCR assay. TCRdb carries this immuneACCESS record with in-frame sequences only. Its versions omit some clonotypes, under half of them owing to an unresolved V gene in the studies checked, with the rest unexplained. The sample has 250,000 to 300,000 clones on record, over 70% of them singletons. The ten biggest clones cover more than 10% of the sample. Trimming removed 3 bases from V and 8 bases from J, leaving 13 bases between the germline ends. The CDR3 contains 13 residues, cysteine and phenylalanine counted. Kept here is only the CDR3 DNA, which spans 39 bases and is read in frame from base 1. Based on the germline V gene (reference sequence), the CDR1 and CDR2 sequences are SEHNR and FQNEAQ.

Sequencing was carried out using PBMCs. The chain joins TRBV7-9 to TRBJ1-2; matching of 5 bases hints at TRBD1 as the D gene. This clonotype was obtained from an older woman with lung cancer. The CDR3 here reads CASSFLETEGYTF. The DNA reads TGTGCCAGCAGCTTTCTCGAGACAGAAGGCTACACCTTC.